This note documents a single T cell receptor beta chain sequence. Its antigen is still unknown. Germline loops: CDR1 SGHTS, CDR2 YDEGEE. The CDR3 contains 13 residues. Trimming took 2 bases from V and 5 from J; bases not matched to a gene: 2. These data belong to a study of OX40 agonist ivuxolimab in advanced cancers. Looking at the study overall: Ivuxolimab is a fully human IgG2 antibody that activates OX40 (CD134). Overall study findings and caveats: A proportion of nonresponders additionally exhibited low normalized T-cell clonal expansion.

Autoimmune disease history or systemic immunosuppression barred patients. Blood sampling took place at baseline, cycle 4 day 1, and cycle 7 day 1. Here immunoSEQ multiplex PCR was the method, and the copy in TCRdb shows in-frame clones only, minus some. This table has around 30,000 clones, 82% appearing once. The rearrangement joins TRBV5-8 to TRBJ2-5; 8 positions agree with TRBD2. Source: CD4+ or CD8+ T cells sorted from blood, taken in a trial of the OX40 agonist ivuxolimab. The TCR sequence derives from an adult with an advanced solid tumor such as melanoma, head and neck, liver or kidney cancer. DNA for the CDR3: TGTGCCAGCAGCTTTCAGCGGGGGGAGACCCAGTACTTC. It encodes CASSFQRGETQYF.